A selection of T cell receptor beta chains follows, all from one sample in a study of blood T cell repertoires in COVID-19. The repertoire was sequenced with immunoSEQ multiplex PCR; TCRdb's copy has only in-frame clones and lacks some. This table has 50,000 to 65,000 clones, roughly 88% appearing once. Sequenced input: peripheral blood. These receptor sequences come from a man aged 45-60 years with active COVID-19. The CDR3 runs from the conserved cysteine through the conserved F or W. A D gene is named only where the DNA matches it firmly.

v_call d_call cdr3_length cdr3_aa
TRBV9 . 11 CASRHRGEAFF
TRBV9 . 15 CASSRTQTGPNEQFF
TRBV2 TRBD1 13 CASRVDRDSGYTF
TRBV11-2 . 16 CASSLGGGWNTGELFF
TRBV9 TRBD2 15 CASSLAGTNTGELFF
TRBV7-3 . 13 CASSYSGNTEAFF
TRBV5-4 TRBD2 13 CASSPGGRDTQYF
TRBV6-5 TRBD2 15 CASSYSRGGPGELFF
TRBV28 . 22 CASSPWLYSSGSLRSGANVLTF
TRBV7-9 . 16 CASSLGAGLERQPQHF
TRBV6-6 . 13 CASRTAGSETQYF
TRBV18 . 14 CASSPGGGRETQYF
TRBV5-6 . 14 CASSRGAYNSPLHF
TRBV7-2 TRBD1 16 CASSPRQGAVNTEAFF
TRBV6-6 TRBD1 20 CASSPMRGQVGFGSNQPQHF
TRBV11-2 . 16 CASSLRADSSYNEQFF
TRBV3-1/TRBV3-2 TRBD1 14 CASSRQGGLTEAFF
TRBV11-1 TRBD2 13 CASSSPSGGEQFF
TRBV4-3 TRBD1 17 CASSQDQDGLQGYGYTF
TRBV2 TRBD1 14 CASSEDRLNYGYTF
TRBV6-2/TRBV6-3 . 14 CASSHLGLSYEQYF
TRBV4-3 TRBD1 16 CASSLRTGPYNSPLHF
TRBV7-9 . 16 CASSFRVASSGNTIYF
TRBV19 . 15 CASSTDRSGNSPLHF
TRBV28 . 15 CASSSDTGLGEKLFF
TRBV7-6 . 18 CASSLARDRTSGANVLTF
TRBV24-1 TRBD2 14 CATASGGGYNEQFF
TRBV7-2 TRBD1 15 CASSQQGAPYNEQFF
TRBV7-9 TRBD2 18 CASSSGTSGGAGLLKQFF
TRBV3-1/TRBV3-2 . 13 CASSPGSFYGYTF
TRBV12-3/TRBV12-4 TRBD1 13 CASSYGTAYEQYF
TRBV2 . 14 CASSEDGLYNEQFF
TRBV25-1 . 12 CASSEIGYGYTF
TRBV30 . 14 CAWSFRTGYNEQFF
TRBV9 TRBD2 19 CASSVGAAGGPGGTDTQYF
TRBV7-2 . 13 CASSFTGTDTQYF
TRBV6-5 TRBD1 15 CASGKDRGFGQPQHF
TRBV5-1 . 14 CASSFRHLNTEAFF
TRBV30 . 15 CAWSVGGLTDLPLHF
TRBV14 TRBD1 16 CASSQRAGQTNYGYTF
TRBV5-1 TRBD2 16 CASSFQAGASTDTQYF
TRBV4-1 . 11 CASSQNGGYTF
TRBV5-8 TRBD1 16 CASSPRGQGAGYEQYF
TRBV18 . 12 CASSAGQWEGDF
TRBV6-5 . 13 CASRDSQGSPLHF
TRBV2 . 11 CASTGTDTQYF
TRBV5-1 TRBD1 16 CASSQGDSRPNEKLFF
TRBV5-1 TRBD1 15 CASSPDRGAYNEQFF
TRBV7-9 . 13 CASSASGNQPQHF
TRBV3-1/TRBV3-2 TRBD1 16 CASSQDRGWVNEKLFF
TRBV3-1/TRBV3-2 . 14 CASSQDIRAGEQFF
TRBV5-1 . 16 CASSRRGTGSSYEQYF
TRBV19 . 14 CASSWAGSHYGYTF
TRBV5-1 TRBD2 15 CASSPSPGGYNEQFF
TRBV3-1/TRBV3-2 . 14 CASSQDNSGNTIYF
TRBV6-5 TRBD2 14 CAVRAGGIKRAQYF
TRBV10-3 TRBD1 17 CAISEGQALVPNYGYTF